Given below is one T cell receptor beta chain in context. This table comes from immunoSEQ multiplex PCR, and its TCRdb copy is limited to in-frame clones, with some not included. The table records about 140,000 clones, around 90% of them present only once. The source of the sample is a study of T cell responses to AZD1222 COVID-19 vaccine. The CDR3 totals 12 residues. CDR1 is MNHEY, CDR2 SVGAGI, per germline. Trimming took off 8 bases at V and 5 bases at J, with 10 bases between the two ends. This TCR was sampled from an adult who received the AZD1222 COVID-19 vaccine. Sequences were derived from peripheral blood, sampled 28 days after the second AZD1222 dose. This chain joins TRBV6-5 and TRBJ1-5; no clear D. CDR3 residues: CASGSVYQPQHF. The CDR3 DNA reads TGTGCCAGCGGCAGTGTTTATCAGCCCCAGCATTTT.